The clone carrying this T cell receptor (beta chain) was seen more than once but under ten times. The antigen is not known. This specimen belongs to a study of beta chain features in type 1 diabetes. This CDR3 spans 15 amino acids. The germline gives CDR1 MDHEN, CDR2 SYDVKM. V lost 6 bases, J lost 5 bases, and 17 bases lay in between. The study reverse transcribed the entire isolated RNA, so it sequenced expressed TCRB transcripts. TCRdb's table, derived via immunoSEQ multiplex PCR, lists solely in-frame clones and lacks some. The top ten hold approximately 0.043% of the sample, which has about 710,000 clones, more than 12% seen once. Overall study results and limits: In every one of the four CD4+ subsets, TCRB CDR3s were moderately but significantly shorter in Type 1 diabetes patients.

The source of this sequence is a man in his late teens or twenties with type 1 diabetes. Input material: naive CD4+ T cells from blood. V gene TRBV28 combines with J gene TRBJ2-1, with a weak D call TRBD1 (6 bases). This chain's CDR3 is CASRLQGFRHNEQFF. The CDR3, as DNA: TGTGCCAGCAGGCTACAGGGATTTAGGCACAATGAGCAGTTCTTC.